The present T cell receptor (beta chain) was sequenced within a study of blood T cells in healthy people across ages. Study in general: Template-switching capture recovered about one barcoded beta molecule per two T cells. Whole-study results and caveats: The diversity estimates, figures obtained from one million T cells, were considered underestimates. There were more naive CD4+ cells and higher diversity in long-lived donors than in aged donors.

V was pared by 0 bases and J by 7 bases, with 11 bases between. The CDR3 has 14 residues. A remark on this clonotype: The antigen remains unidentified.

Isolated PBMCs totaled at least 6 million in each sample. The second PCR ran about 6 to 12 cycles with a sample-barcoded 5' primer and J-beta primers. A single record per CDR3 protein comes from TCRdb applying MiXCR to the 5' RACE reads. The table includes hundreds of thousands of distinct CDR3 sequences, 21% detected once. The source material was blood. The gene calls are TRBV5-7 and TRBJ2-4, with D perhaps TRBD1 (5 bases). TRBV5-7 is annotated as an ORF whose role is uncertain. This sequence originates from a man in his 70s in good health. CDR3 residues: CASSLEGKRNIQYF. The CDR3 DNA follows: TGTGCCAGCAGCTTGGAGGGGAAGCGTAACATTCAGTACTTC.